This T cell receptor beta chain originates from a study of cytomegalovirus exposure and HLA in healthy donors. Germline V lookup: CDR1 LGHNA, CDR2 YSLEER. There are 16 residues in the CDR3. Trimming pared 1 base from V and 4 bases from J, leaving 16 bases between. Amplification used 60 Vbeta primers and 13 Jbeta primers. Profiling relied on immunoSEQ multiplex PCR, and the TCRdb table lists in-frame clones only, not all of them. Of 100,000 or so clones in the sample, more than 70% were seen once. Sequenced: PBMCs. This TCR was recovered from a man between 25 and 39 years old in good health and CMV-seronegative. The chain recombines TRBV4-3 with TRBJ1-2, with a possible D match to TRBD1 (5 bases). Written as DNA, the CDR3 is TGCGCCAGCAGCCAAGGGGGTACAGGCCTGATCTATGGCTACACCTTC. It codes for CASSQGGTGLIYGYTF.